The rows below give T cell receptor beta chains drawn from one sample of a study of T-cell memory formation after mild COVID-19. TCRdb re-analysed the 5' RACE reads in MiXCR, keeping a single row per CDR3 protein. The sample has about 400,000 distinct CDR3 sequences, roughly a quarter seen once. The sequenced sample consisted of PBMCs or a T cell subset sorted from them (not recorded which). All receptors derive from an adult woman who had mild COVID-19 (a few samples of this study predate the infection). Cell type and time point are not known. Both conserved end residues are part of each CDR3. A D gene is named only where the DNA matches it firmly. Size is stated for part of the rows, as once, few or many counts, or as a class when the clone is expanded.

j_gene,abundance,d_gene,v_gene,CDR3nt,CDR3aa
TRBJ2-7,NA,NA,TRBV5-1,TGCGCCAGCAGATACGACGCCTACGAGCAGTACTTC,CASRYDAYEQYF
TRBJ2-3,NA,NA,TRBV30,TGTGCCTGGACGAGCGGCACAGATACGCAGTATTTT,CAWTSGTDTQYF
TRBJ2-7,NA,NA,TRBV30,TGTGCCTGGGCAGGGGACCCAGGTTACGAGCAGTACTTC,CAWAGDPGYEQYF
TRBJ2-1,NA,TRBD2,TRBV7-3,TGTGCCAGCAGCTTAACGGGGCGCGCCAGCGGGAAATACAATGAGCAGTTCTTC,CASSLTGRASGKYNEQFF
TRBJ2-3,many,NA,TRBV7-9,TGTGCCAGCAGCCCTAGAGTTACAGATACGCAGTATTTT,CASSPRVTDTQYF
TRBJ2-5,NA,TRBD1,TRBV7-9,TGTGCCAGCAGTTCGGGACAGGTGCTTGGAGAGACCCAGTACTTC,CASSSGQVLGETQYF
TRBJ2-1,NA,NA,TRBV29-1,TGCAGCGTTGAAGATCAATCTTTTAGCGGAGTTCTCTCCTACAATGAGCAGTTCTTC,CSVEDQSFSGVLSYNEQFF
TRBJ1-6,few,NA,TRBV4-1,TGCGCCAGCAGCACCCCTGGCAGGTTGGATTCACCCCTCCACTTT,CASSTPGRLDSPLHF
TRBJ2-2,NA,TRBD1,TRBV27,TGTGCCAGCCGACGGGACAGCTACACCGGGGAGCTGTTTTTT,CASRRDSYTGELFF
TRBJ1-4,NA,TRBD1,TRBV9,TGTGCCAGCAGCCCGCGACAGGGAAAGGAAAAACTGTTTTTT,CASSPRQGKEKLFF
TRBJ2-3,NA,TRBD2,TRBV12-3/TRBV12-4,TGTGCCAGCAGTCTGGGATTACTAGCGGGAACGATCCCGTCCACAGATACGCAGTATTTT,CASSLGLLAGTIPSTDTQYF
TRBJ2-1,NA,TRBD2,TRBV30,TGTGCCTGGAGTGAAACTAGCGGGGGCTACAATGAGCAGTTCTTC,CAWSETSGGYNEQFF
TRBJ2-3,NA,TRBD1,TRBV4-1,TGCGCCAGCAGCCGGACAGGGTTTGATACGCAGTATTTT,CASSRTGFDTQYF
TRBJ1-1,few,NA,TRBV5-1,TGCGCCAGCAGCCGGCAGGCCTTGATGAACACTGAAGCTTTCTTT,CASSRQALMNTEAFF
TRBJ2-2,NA,TRBD2,TRBV12-3/TRBV12-4,TGTGCCAGCAGTATATCTAGCGGTACCGGGGAGCTGTTTTTT,CASSISSGTGELFF
TRBJ2-5,few,NA,TRBV7-9,TGTGCCAGCAGCTTAAGCTCCTTGGGACGGAGGGGAGAAGAGACCCAGTACTTC,CASSLSSLGRRGEETQYF
TRBJ2-1,few,NA,TRBV5-1,TGCGCCAGCAGCTTGGGAGCGGATGCCTCCTACAATGAGCAGTTCTTC,CASSLGADASYNEQFF
TRBJ1-6,NA,NA,TRBV7-9,TGTGCCAGCAGCCTTCTAGGGTCGGGGAATTCACCCCTCCACTTT,CASSLLGSGNSPLHF
TRBJ1-4,NA,NA,TRBV4-3,TGCGCCAGCAGCCAAGTGGGGGGCGATAATGAAAAACTGTTTTTT,CASSQVGGDNEKLFF
TRBJ1-4,NA,NA,TRBV12-3/TRBV12-4,TGTGCCAGCAGCCCCGGGACGCTCAGGTTGAAACTGTTTTTT,CASSPGTLRLKLFF
TRBJ2-7,few,TRBD2,TRBV20-1,TGCAGTGCTAGAGATCTACTAGCGGACACCCTCTCCTACGAGCAGTACTTC,CSARDLLADTLSYEQYF
TRBJ2-5,few,NA,TRBV4-2,TGTGCCAGCAGCCACATCGGGGCTAGCAGCGAGACCCAGTACTTC,CASSHIGASSETQYF
TRBJ2-3,few,NA,TRBV5-1,TGCGCCAGCAGCTGGCTAGCGACCAGCACAGATACGCAGTATTTT,CASSWLATSTDTQYF
TRBJ2-7,few,NA,TRBV7-9,TGTGCCAGCAGCTCCCCGGGTCAATCCTACGAGCAGTACTTC,CASSSPGQSYEQYF
TRBJ1-6,NA,NA,TRBV20-1,TGCAGTGCCGGAGGGTCCTCAGGGAGGAATTCACCCCTCCACTTT,CSAGGSSGRNSPLHF
TRBJ2-7,NA,NA,TRBV20-1,TGCAGTGCTAGAGGGAAGGACGAGCAGTACTTC,CSARGKDEQYF
TRBJ2-1,NA,TRBD1,TRBV30,TGTGCCTGGAATCGGGACAGGGGTATAGGGCAGTTCTTC,CAWNRDRGIGQFF
TRBJ2-1,few,TRBD2,TRBV7-2,TGTGCCAGCAGCTTACAAGGGGCCTCGACTAGCGTCACTTACAATGAGCAGTTCTTC,CASSLQGASTSVTYNEQFF
TRBJ2-6,few,NA,TRBV3-1,TGTGCCAGCAGCCTCCACAGGGCTGGGGCCAACGTCCTGACTTTC,CASSLHRAGANVLTF